The rows below give T cell receptor beta chains drawn from one sample of a study of T cell responses to AZD1222 COVID-19 vaccine. The repertoire was sequenced with immunoSEQ multiplex PCR; TCRdb's copy has only in-frame clones and lacks some. This sample carries 250,000 to 300,000 clones, 90% to 95% of them seen once, and the ten largest clones take roughly 0.6%. The sequencing used peripheral blood, collected 28 days after the second AZD1222 dose. All receptors derive from an adult who received the AZD1222 COVID-19 vaccine. CDR3s include the opening cysteine and the closing phenylalanine or tryptophan. Fields, in order: V gene, D gene, J gene, clone size, CDR3 protein, CDR3 DNA. A D gene is named only where the DNA matches it firmly. Size is omitted from some rows. Given values are once, few, many or a class for expanded clones.

>TRBV28|TRBD1|TRBJ1-4|NA
CASSSGTGYEKLFF
TGTGCCAGCAGTTCCGGGACAGGGTATGAAAAACTGTTTTTT
>TRBV19|NA|TRBJ2-7|NA
CASSSDRYYEQYF
TGTGCCAGTAGTTCGGACAGATACTACGAGCAGTACTTC
>TRBV5-4|NA|TRBJ1-2|NA
CASSAQGGDGYTF
TGTGCCAGCAGCGCACAGGGCGGTGATGGCTACACCTTC
>TRBV19|TRBD1|TRBJ2-7|NA
CATGQGTEQYF
TGTGCCACTGGACAGGGGACCGAGCAGTACTTC
>TRBV7-9|NA|TRBJ1-3|NA
CASSPEGNTIYF
TGTGCCAGCAGCCCAGAAGGAAACACCATATATTTT
>TRBV5-4|NA|TRBJ1-5|NA
CASSLEGTDQPQHF
TGTGCCAGCAGCTTGGAGGGGACGGATCAGCCCCAGCATTTT
>TRBV7-6|TRBD2|TRBJ2-7|NA
CASSLATSGGPYEQYF
TGTGCCAGCAGCTTAGCGACTAGCGGGGGACCCTACGAGCAGTACTTC
>TRBV28|TRBD1|TRBJ2-7|NA
CASSLGTGREQYF
TGTGCCAGCAGTTTAGGGACAGGGCGCGAGCAGTACTTC
>TRBV7-2|NA|TRBJ1-2|once
CASSLGASTGYTF
TGTGCCAGCAGCTTGGGGGCCTCAACGGGCTACACCTTC
>TRBV3-1/TRBV3-2|NA|TRBJ1-6|NA
CASSHDQEKGSPLHF
TGTGCCAGCAGCCACGATCAAGAAAAGGGATCACCCCTCCACTTT
>TRBV5-1|TRBD1|TRBJ1-6|NA
CASSLGQGGANSPLHF
TGCGCCAGCAGCTTGGGCCAGGGGGGTGCGAATTCACCCCTCCACTTT
>TRBV15|NA|TRBJ2-1|NA
CATSRAREGYNEQFF
TGTGCCACCAGCAGAGCGCGGGAAGGCTACAATGAGCAGTTCTTC
>TRBV20-1|NA|TRBJ2-7|NA
CSAPTDYEQYF
TGCAGTGCTCCGACCGACTACGAGCAGTACTTC
>TRBV6-5|NA|TRBJ2-5|NA
CASSHNRLQETQYF
TGTGCCAGCAGTCATAACAGGTTGCAAGAGACCCAGTACTTC
>TRBV9|NA|TRBJ1-4|NA
CASSVADSERLFF
TGTGCCAGCAGCGTAGCCGATAGTGAAAGACTGTTTTTT
>TRBV4-3|NA|TRBJ1-1|NA
CASSQARGLNTEAFF
TGCGCCAGCAGCCAAGCCCGGGGCCTGAACACTGAAGCTTTCTTT
>TRBV7-3|NA|TRBJ2-1|NA
CASSLAPGYNEQFF
TGTGCCAGCAGCTTAGCCCCAGGGTACAATGAGCAGTTCTTC
>TRBV6-2/TRBV6-3|NA|TRBJ1-1|NA
CASSYVLNTEAFF
TGTGCCAGCAGTTATGTCCTGAACACTGAAGCTTTCTTT
>TRBV5-4|TRBD2|TRBJ2-5|NA
CASSARGGGETQYF
TGTGCCAGCAGCGCCCGGGGGGGCGGAGAGACCCAGTACTTC
>TRBV2|NA|TRBJ2-7|NA
CASTGGLGYEQYF
TGCGCCTCAACGGGGGGCTTGGGCTACGAGCAGTACTTC
>TRBV3-1/TRBV3-2|NA|TRBJ1-2|once
CASSQDQGRESYTF
TGTGCCAGCAGCCAAGATCAAGGCAGGGAGTCCTACACCTTC
>TRBV24-1|NA|TRBJ2-1|once
CATSDPDRGHDEQFF
TGTGCCACCAGTGACCCGGACAGAGGACATGATGAGCAGTTCTTC
>TRBV21-1|NA|TRBJ1-2|NA
CASSKVGQMDGYTF
TGTGCCAGCAGCAAAGTTGGACAGATGGATGGCTACACCTTC
>TRBV5-4|NA|TRBJ1-1|NA
CASSLELGGTEAFF
TGTGCCAGCAGCTTGGAGCTGGGGGGCACTGAAGCTTTCTTT
>TRBV5-4|NA|TRBJ2-5|NA
CASSLAATDKETQYF
TGTGCCAGCAGCTTGGCCGCGACTGATAAAGAGACCCAGTACTTC
>TRBV7-2|TRBD2|TRBJ2-7|NA
CASSPIAGGPGEQYF
TGTGCCAGCAGCCCTATAGCGGGAGGGCCTGGAGAGCAGTACTTC
>TRBV18|NA|TRBJ1-2|NA
CASSPGVGENYGYTF
TGTGCCAGCTCACCTGGGGTTGGGGAAAACTATGGCTACACCTTC
>TRBV7-2|NA|TRBJ1-5|NA
CASSPGGGVGQPQHF
TGTGCCAGCAGCCCAGGAGGAGGGGTTGGCCAGCCCCAGCATTTT
>TRBV28|NA|TRBJ2-7|NA
CASSLSGRDYEQYF
TGTGCCAGCAGTTTAAGCGGCCGGGACTACGAGCAGTACTTC
>TRBV29-1|NA|TRBJ1-3|NA
CSVRTGTAGNTIYF
TGCAGCGTTCGTACCGGGACCGCTGGAAACACCATATATTTT
>TRBV4-1|NA|TRBJ1-6|NA
CASSLGNRDSPLHF
TGCGCCAGCAGCCTTGGGAACAGAGATTCACCCCTCCACTTT
>TRBV12-3/TRBV12-4|NA|TRBJ1-5|NA
CASSLAGDQPQHF
TGTGCCAGCAGTTTGGCAGGCGATCAGCCCCAGCATTTT
>TRBV5-1|NA|TRBJ1-2|NA
CASSLANVGHGYTF
TGCGCCAGCAGCTTGGCCAACGTAGGACATGGCTACACCTTC
>TRBV7-9|NA|TRBJ2-7|NA
CASSLSSGREQYF
TGTGCCAGCAGCTTAAGCTCAGGCCGGGAGCAGTACTTC
>TRBV4-1|NA|TRBJ1-5|NA
CASRPTGTNQPQHF
TGCGCCAGCAGACCTACAGGGACAAATCAGCCCCAGCATTTT
>TRBV5-1|TRBD1|TRBJ1-3|NA
CASSSVGWTGASSGNTIYF
TGCGCCAGCAGCTCCGTTGGGTGGACAGGTGCCAGCTCTGGAAACACCATATATTTT
>TRBV28|TRBD2|TRBJ2-2|NA
CASSSGTRVTGELFF
TGTGCCAGCAGTTCCGGGACTAGAGTTACCGGGGAGCTGTTTTTT
>TRBV29-1|NA|TRBJ1-1|NA
CSVWAPGNTEAFF
TGCAGCGTTTGGGCCCCCGGGAACACTGAAGCTTTCTTT
>TRBV28|NA|TRBJ1-4|NA
CASTAWARWGELFF
TGTGCCAGCACCGCGTGGGCCAGGTGGGGGGAACTGTTTTTT
>TRBV2|NA|TRBJ1-1|once
CASSRDGGNTEAFF
TGTGCCAGCAGTCGCGATGGGGGGAACACTGAAGCTTTCTTT
>TRBV25-1|NA|TRBJ2-7|NA
CASKRAGNYEQYF
TGTGCCAGCAAAAGGGCAGGCAACTACGAGCAGTACTTC
>TRBV5-1|NA|TRBJ2-1|once
CASSLAEGEQFF
TGCGCCAGCAGCTTGGCCGAGGGTGAGCAGTTCTTC
>TRBV2|TRBD2|TRBJ2-7|NA
CASLPDGTSGGTNYEQYF
TGTGCCAGCCTTCCGGATGGGACTAGCGGGGGGACCAACTACGAGCAGTACTTC
>TRBV29-1|NA|TRBJ1-6|NA
CSAQRPSYNSPLHF
TGCAGCGCCCAAAGGCCCTCCTATAATTCACCCCTCCACTTT
>TRBV28|NA|TRBJ1-2|NA
CASRDGQTPYYGYTF
TGTGCCAGCAGGGACGGACAGACACCGTACTATGGCTACACCTTC
>TRBV10-3|TRBD1|TRBJ2-2|once
CAIPRDRRDTGELFF
TGTGCCATCCCCCGGGACAGACGTGACACCGGGGAGCTGTTTTTT
>TRBV5-1|NA|TRBJ2-7|NA
CASSLQGQGGNEQYF
TGCGCCAGCAGCCTACAGGGCCAAGGGGGGAACGAGCAGTACTTC
>TRBV7-9|NA|TRBJ2-5|NA
CASSADPRGETQYF
TGTGCCAGCAGCGCAGACCCGAGAGGAGAGACCCAGTACTTC